This TCR beta chain was obtained from a study of blood T cell repertoires in COVID-19 (dated by TCRdb to about 2020). The study in broad terms: Samples from collaborators originated in the United States, Italy and Spain and spanned both the acute and convalescent phases of COVID-19. The prospective study material was composed of cDNA or gDNA derived from T cells, B-cell-depleted T cells, or PBMCs. The dataset comprised deeply sampled blood TCRbeta repertoires from subjects exposed to, actively infected with, or recovered from COVID-19. The repertoires were released in a freely available public database intended as a resource for research on the immune response to SARS-CoV-2. Samples came from the ongoing ImmuneRACE study (first 160 participants) plus 1,254 subjects from 6 global collaborators. The sample metadata nearly always contained a de-identified subject ID, COVID-19 status, age in years and sex. Where available, HLA class I and class II types were obtained from metadata supplied by the sample provider rather than from assay-based typing.

Points on this clone: Its specific antigen is unknown. Per-base qualities were not stored, and no clone one base away is much larger.

One collaborating source in Seattle enrolled patients while the patients were actively infected and followed the patients over time throughout the course of disease. The collaborating institutions used their own protocols to collect whole blood in K2EDTA tubes. For TCRbeta analysis, collaborator samples were shipped as frozen whole blood, as isolated PBMCs, or as DNA extracted from either sample type. TCRbeta CDR3 regions were amplified from genomic DNA using the immunoSEQ Assay, a bias-controlled multiplex PCR. The source study handled its data this way. Within the assay, amplification of reference gene primers was used to estimate how many nucleated cells each sample contained. To quantify the absolute abundance of each unique TCRbeta CDR3 rearrangement, sequence reads were collapsed and filtered. Productive Simpson clonality was computed per sample as the square root of Simpson's diversity index over productive rearrangements. The immuneACCESS repertoire file appears here via TCRdb, limited to in-frame rearrangements. These files lack a portion of the clones; in checked studies, under half of the deficit traces to unresolved V genes, and the cause of the others is not known. D and trimming come from the DNA, and the V and J calls and clone size come from that table. The sample data list 200,000 to 300,000 clones, and around 87% of these were observed just once. The ten top clones hold roughly 5% of the sample.

General conclusions and limits of the study: How much clinical and demographic metadata was included differed by source and by participant, and the metadata was provided uncurated.

V has 2 bases trimmed and J has 6 bases trimmed; junction bases matching no gene number 13. The CDR3 runs 17 residues from the cysteine to the phenylalanine. Solely the CDR3 DNA is kept, with 51 bases framed from the first base. The germline V gene gives CDR1 as KGHSH and CDR2 as LQKENI. The V gene is TRBV18 and the J gene is TRBJ2-7; TRBD1 fits 10 bases in the junction. This clonotype originated in a woman in her sixties or seventies with COVID-19, enrolled during active disease. The source material was peripheral blood. The CDR3 reads as follows: CASSPNLPGQGRGEQYF. The sequenced DNA: TGTGCCAGCTCACCAAACCTACCGGGACAGGGGAGGGGCGAGCAGTACTTC. Outside the CDR3, residues come from the reference TRBV18 and TRBJ2-7 proteins, so the full variable domain is: NAGVMQNPRHLVRRRGQEARLRCSPMKGHSHVYWYRQLPEEGLKFMVYLQKENIIDESGMPKERFSAEFPKEGPSILRIQQVVRGDSAAYFCASSPNLPGQGRGEQYFGPGTRLTVT.